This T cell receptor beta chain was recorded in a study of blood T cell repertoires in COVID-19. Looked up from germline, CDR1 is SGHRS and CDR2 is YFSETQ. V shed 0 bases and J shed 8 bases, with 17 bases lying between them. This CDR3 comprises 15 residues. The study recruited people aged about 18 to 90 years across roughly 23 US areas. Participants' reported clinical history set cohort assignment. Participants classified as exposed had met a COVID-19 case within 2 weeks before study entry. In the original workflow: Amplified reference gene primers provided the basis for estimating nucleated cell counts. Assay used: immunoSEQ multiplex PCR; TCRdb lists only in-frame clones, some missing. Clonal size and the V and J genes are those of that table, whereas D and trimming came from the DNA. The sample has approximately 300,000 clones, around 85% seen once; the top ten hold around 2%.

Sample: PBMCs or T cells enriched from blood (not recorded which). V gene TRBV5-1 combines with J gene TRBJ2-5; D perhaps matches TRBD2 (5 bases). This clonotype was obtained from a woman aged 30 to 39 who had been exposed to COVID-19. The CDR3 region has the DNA TGCGCCAGCAGCTTGGACCCGGGGATCGGGTCCACCCAGTACTTC. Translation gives CASSLDPGIGSTQYF. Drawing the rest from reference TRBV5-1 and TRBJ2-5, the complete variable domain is KAGVTQTPRYLIKTRGQQVTLSCSPISGHRSVSWYQQTPGQGLQFLFEYFSETQRNKGNFPGRFSGRQFSNSRSEMNVSTLELGDSALYLCASSLDPGIGSTQYFGPGTRLLVL.